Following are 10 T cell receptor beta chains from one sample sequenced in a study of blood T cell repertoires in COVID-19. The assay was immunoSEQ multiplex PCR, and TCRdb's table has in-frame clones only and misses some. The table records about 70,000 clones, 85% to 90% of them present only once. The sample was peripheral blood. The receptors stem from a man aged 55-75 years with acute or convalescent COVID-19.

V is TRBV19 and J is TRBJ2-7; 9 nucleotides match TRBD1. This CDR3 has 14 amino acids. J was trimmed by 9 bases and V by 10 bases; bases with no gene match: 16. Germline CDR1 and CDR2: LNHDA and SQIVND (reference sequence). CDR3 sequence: CATSPGQGNGVQYF. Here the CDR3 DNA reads TGTGCCACCTCGCCGGGACAGGGTAATGGTGTGCAGTACTTC. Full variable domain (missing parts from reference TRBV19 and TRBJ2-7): DGGITQSPKYLFRKEGQNVTLSCEQNLNHDAMYWYRQDPGQGLRLIYYSQIVNDFQKGDIAEGYSVSREKKESFPLTVTSAQKNPTAFYLCATSPGQGNGVQYFGPGTRLTVT.

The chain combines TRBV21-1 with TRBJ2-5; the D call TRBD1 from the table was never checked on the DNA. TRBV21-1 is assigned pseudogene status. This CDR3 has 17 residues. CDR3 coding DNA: TGTGCCAGCAGCAAGCCACACCCCGGGACAGGGCTGGAGACCCAGTACTTC. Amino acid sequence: CASSKPHPGTGLETQYF.

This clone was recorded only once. The CDR3 bases are TGTGCTTACGGGGGAGCCGGGGAGCTGTTTTTT. It yields the protein CAYGGAGELFF. This rearrangement joins TRBV7-8 to TRBJ2-2; D perhaps matches TRBD2 (6 bases). The germline gives CDR1 SGHVS, CDR2 FQNEAQ. The CDR3 sequence is 11 residues long.

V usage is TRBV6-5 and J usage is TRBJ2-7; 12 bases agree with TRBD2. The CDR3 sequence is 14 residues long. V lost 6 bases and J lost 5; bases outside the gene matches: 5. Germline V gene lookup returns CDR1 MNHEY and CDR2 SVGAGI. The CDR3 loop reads CASRRLAGENEQYF. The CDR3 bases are TGTGCCAGCAGAAGACTAGCGGGGGAAAACGAGCAGTACTTC.

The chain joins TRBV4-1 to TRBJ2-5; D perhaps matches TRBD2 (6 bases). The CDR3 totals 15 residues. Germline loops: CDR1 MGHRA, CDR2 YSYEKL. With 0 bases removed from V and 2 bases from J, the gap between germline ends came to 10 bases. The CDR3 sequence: CASSQDRGNQETQYF. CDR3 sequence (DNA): TGCGCCAGCAGCCAAGATCGGGGGAATCAAGAGACCCAGTACTTC.

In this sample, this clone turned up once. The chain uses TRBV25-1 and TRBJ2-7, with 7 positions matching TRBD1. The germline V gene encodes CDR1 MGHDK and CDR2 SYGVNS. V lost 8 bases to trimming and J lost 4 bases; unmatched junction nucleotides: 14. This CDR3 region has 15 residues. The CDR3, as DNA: TGTGCCAGCTCGGCCCTAGACAGGGTGTTATACGAGCAGTACTTC. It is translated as CASSALDRVLYEQYF.

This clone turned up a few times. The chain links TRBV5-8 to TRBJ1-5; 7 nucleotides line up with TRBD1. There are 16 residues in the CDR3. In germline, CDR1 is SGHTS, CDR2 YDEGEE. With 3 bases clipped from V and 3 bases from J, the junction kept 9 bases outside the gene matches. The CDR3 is CASSSGPGQTNQPQHF. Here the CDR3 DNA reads TGTGCCAGCAGCTCGGGCCCGGGACAGACCAATCAGCCCCAGCATTTT.

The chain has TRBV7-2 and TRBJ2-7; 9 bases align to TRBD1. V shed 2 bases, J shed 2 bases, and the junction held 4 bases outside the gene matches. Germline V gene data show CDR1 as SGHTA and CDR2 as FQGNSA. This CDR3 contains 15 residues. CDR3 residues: CASSLRTGEAYEQYF. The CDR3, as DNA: TGTGCCAGCAGCTTAAGGACAGGGGAAGCCTACGAGCAGTACTTC.

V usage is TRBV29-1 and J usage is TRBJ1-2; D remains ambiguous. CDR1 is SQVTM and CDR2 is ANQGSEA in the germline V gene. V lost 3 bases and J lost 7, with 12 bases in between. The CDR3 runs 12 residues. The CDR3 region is CSVEAGSGGYTF. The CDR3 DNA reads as TGCAGCGTTGAGGCGGGTTCGGGTGGCTACACCTTC.

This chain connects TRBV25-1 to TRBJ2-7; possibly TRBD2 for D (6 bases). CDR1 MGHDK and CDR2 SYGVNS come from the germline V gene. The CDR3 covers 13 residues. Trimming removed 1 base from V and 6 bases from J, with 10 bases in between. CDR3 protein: CASSESWGGEQYF. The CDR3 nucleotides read TGTGCCAGCAGTGAATCATGGGGAGGCGAGCAGTACTTC.